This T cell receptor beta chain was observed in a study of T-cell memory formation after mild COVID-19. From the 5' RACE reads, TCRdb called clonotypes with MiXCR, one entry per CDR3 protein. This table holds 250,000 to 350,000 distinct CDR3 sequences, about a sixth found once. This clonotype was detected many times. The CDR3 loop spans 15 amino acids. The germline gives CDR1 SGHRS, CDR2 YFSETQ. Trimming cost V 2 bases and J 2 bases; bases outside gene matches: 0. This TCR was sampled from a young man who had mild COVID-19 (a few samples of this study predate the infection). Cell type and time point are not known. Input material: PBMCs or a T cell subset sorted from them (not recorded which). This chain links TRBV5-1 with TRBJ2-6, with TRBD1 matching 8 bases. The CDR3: CASSLQGAGANVLTF. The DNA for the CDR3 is TGCGCCAGCAGCTTACAGGGGGCTGGGGCCAACGTCCTGACTTTC.